This TCR beta chain was sequenced in a study of liver allograft versus peripheral blood T cells. Turning to the study itself: The study compared liver allograft T cell receptor repertoires against peripheral blood repertoires of liver transplant recipients.

Within the sample, this clonotype is medium-sized. What it binds is unknown. TCRdb re-called the reads with MiXCR, one entry per CDR3 protein. The table includes thousands of distinct CDR3 sequences, 16% detected once. Whole-study results and caveats: Intragraft liver T cell receptor repertoires reportedly differed from peripheral blood repertoires.

Germline V gene sequence: CDR1 SGHDT, CDR2 YYEEEE. This CDR3 comprises 15 residues. V lost 6 bases, J lost 8 bases, and 13 bases stayed unmatched. This rearrangement joins TRBV5-6 to TRBJ1-4, with 7 bases lining up with TRBD1. The clonotype was recovered from a human patient who had a liver transplant. T cells may partly derive from the graft donor. CDR3 in DNA: TGTGCCAGCACCCCTTGGGGGGGGACAGAGGAAAAACTGTTTTTT. It specifies CASTPWGGTEEKLFF.